This T cell receptor beta chain was recovered during a study of blood T cell repertoires in COVID-19. Across the whole study: From T cells, B-cell-depleted T cells, or PBMCs came the material, which was cDNA or gDNA.

In the original analysis: Estimation of nucleated cell counts relied on the amplification of reference gene primers. Measured with immunoSEQ multiplex PCR; TCRdb has only the in-frame clones, and not every one. The V and J calls and clone size are taken from that table; D and trimming were inferred from the DNA. This table holds approximately 150,000 clones, 85% to 90% found once. The CDR3 runs to 14 residues. The germline V gene encodes CDR1 MDHEN and CDR2 SYDVKM. The V and J ends lost 6 bases and 8 bases, in that order; junction bases with no gene match: 9. This clone occurred once. Cohort allocation depended upon clinical history that participants reported.

The sequencing input was PBMCs or T cells enriched from blood (not recorded which). The chain combines TRBV28 with TRBJ2-1; 8 nucleotides line up with TRBD1. This clonotype originated in a man aged 55 to 69 who had recovered from COVID-19. This CDR3 reads CASSHGQGRDEQFF. As DNA, the CDR3 is TGTGCCAGCAGCCACGGACAGGGCAGGGATGAGCAGTTCTTC.